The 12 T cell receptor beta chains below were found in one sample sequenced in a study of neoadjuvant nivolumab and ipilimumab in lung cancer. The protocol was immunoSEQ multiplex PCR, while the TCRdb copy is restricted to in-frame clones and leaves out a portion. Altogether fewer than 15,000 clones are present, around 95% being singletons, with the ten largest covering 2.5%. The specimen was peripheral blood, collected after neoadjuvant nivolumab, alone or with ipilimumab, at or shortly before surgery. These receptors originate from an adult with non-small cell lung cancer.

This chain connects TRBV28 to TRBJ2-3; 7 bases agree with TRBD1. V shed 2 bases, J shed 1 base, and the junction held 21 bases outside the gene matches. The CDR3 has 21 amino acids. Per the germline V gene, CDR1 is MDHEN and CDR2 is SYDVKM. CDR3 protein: CASSLLIRGRKLRNGTDTQYF. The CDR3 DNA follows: TGTGCCAGCAGTTTACTGATTAGGGGGCGCAAGTTAAGGAATGGCACAGATACGCAGTATTTT.

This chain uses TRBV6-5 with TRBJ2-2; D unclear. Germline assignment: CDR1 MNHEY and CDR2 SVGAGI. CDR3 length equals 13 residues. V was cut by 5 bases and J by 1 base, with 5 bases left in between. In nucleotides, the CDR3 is TGTGCCAGCAGTACACGGAACACCGGGGAGCTGTTTTTT. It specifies CASSTRNTGELFF.

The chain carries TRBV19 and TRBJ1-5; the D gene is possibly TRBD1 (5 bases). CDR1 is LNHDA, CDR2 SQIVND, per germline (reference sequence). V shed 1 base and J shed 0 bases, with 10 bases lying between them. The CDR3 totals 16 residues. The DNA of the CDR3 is TGTGCCAGTAGTATAGCGACAGCAGCTAGCAATCAGCCCCAGCATTTT. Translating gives CASSIATAASNQPQHF.

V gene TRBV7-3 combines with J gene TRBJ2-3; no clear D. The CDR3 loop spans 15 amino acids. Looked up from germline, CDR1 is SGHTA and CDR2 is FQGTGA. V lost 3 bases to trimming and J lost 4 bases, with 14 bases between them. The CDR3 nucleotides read TGTGCCAGCAGCTTTGGACCCGATCGGGCAGATACGCAGTATTTT. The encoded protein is CASSFGPDRADTQYF.

In DNA, the CDR3 is TGTGCCAGCAGCTTAGAGGCGGGGGAACCGGACGAGCAGTACTTC. Its translation is CASSLEAGEPDEQYF. The gene calls are TRBV7-6 and TRBJ2-7; 7 nucleotides agree with TRBD2. Germline CDR1 reads SGHVS; CDR2 reads FNYEAQ. V was pared by 1 base and J by 5 bases, with 8 bases of the junction left unmatched. The CDR3 loop spans 15 amino acids. Full variable domain (outside the CDR3, taken from reference TRBV7-6 and TRBJ2-7): GAGVSQSPRYKVTKRGQDVALRCDPISGHVSLYWYRQALGQGPEFLTYFNYEAQQDKSGLPNDRFSAERPEGSISTLTIQRTEQRDSAMYRCASSLEAGEPDEQYFGPGTRLTVT.

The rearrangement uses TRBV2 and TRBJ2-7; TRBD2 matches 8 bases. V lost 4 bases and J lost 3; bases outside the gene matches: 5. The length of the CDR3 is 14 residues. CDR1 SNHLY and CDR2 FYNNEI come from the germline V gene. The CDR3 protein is CASSGGLGNYEQYF. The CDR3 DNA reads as TGTGCCAGCAGTGGGGGACTAGGGAACTACGAGCAGTACTTC. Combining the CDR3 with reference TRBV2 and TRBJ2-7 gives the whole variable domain EPEVTQTPSHQVTQMGQEVILRCVPISNHLYFYWYRQILGQKVEFLVSFYNNEISEKSEIFDDQFSVERPDGSNFTLKIRSTKLEDSAMYFCASSGGLGNYEQYFGPGTRLTVT.

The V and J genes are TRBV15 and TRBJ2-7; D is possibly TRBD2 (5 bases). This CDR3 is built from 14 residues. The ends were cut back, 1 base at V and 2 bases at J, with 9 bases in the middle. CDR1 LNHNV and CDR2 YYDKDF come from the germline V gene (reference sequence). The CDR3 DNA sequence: TGTGCCACCAGCAGAGTGGACGGGACCTACGAGCAGTACTTC. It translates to CATSRVDGTYEQYF.

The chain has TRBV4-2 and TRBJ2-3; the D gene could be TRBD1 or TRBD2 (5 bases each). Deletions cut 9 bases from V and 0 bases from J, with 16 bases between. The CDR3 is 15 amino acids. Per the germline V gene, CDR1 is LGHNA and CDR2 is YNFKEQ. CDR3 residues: CASSAGALSTDTQYF. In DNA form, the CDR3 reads TGTGCCAGTAGCGCCGGGGCCCTTAGCACAGATACGCAGTATTTT.

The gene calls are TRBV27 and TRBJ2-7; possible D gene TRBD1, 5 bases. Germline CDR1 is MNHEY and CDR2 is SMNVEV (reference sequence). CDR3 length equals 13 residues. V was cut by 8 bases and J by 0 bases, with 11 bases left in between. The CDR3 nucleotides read TGTGCCAGCTGCAGGGCCTCCTCCTACGAGCAGTACTTC. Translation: CASCRASSYEQYF.

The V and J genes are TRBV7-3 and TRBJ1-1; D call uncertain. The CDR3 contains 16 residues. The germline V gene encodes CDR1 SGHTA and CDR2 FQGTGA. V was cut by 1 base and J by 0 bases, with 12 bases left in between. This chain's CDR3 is CASSLNAGQLNTEAFF. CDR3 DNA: TGTGCCAGCAGCTTAAACGCTGGCCAGTTGAACACTGAAGCTTTCTTT.

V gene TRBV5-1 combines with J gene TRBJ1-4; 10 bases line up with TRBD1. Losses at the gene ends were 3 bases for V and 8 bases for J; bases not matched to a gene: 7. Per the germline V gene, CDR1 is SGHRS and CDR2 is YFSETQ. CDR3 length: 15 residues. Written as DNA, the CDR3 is TGCGCCAGCAGCTCCACCGGGACAGGGGAGGAAAAACTGTTTTTT. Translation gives CASSSTGTGEEKLFF.

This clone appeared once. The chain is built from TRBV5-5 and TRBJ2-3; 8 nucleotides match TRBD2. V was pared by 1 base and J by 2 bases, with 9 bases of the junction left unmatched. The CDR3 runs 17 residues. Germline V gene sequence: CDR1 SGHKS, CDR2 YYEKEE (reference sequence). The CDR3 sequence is CASSLLLAGGSTDTQYF. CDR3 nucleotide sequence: TGTGCCAGCAGCTTGTTGCTTGCGGGAGGCTCCACAGATACGCAGTATTTT.